This record covers a single TCR beta chain. What it binds is unknown. The ends were cut back, 5 bases at V and 9 bases at J, with 17 bases in the middle. CDR3 length: 13 amino acids. The germline gives CDR1 DFQATT, CDR2 SNEGSKA (reference sequence). The sample belongs to a study of blood T cells in healthy people across ages. On the study more broadly: Capture by template switching was about one barcoded beta molecule per two T cells.

The use of a sample-barcoded 5' primer and a J-beta primer mix characterized a second PCR of about 7 to 12 cycles. Researchers report that each sample yielded at least 3 million CDR3-containing paired-end reads. One entry per CDR3 protein, called by TCRdb with MiXCR from the 5' RACE reads. The sample holds about 730,000 distinct CDR3 sequences, roughly 47% seen once. Broader study findings: With age, beta diversity per million T cells declined roughly linearly, significantly by 40.

Per sample, no less than 5.5 micrograms of total RNA were extracted. What was sequenced was blood. The receptor comes from a woman in her sixties or seventies in good health. This chain links TRBV20-1 with TRBJ2-1; D might be TRBD1 or TRBD2, each matching 6 bases. The CDR3 region is CSAEGPGASEQFF. The CDR3 region has the DNA TGCAGTGCTGAGGGGCCGGGGGCAAGTGAGCAGTTCTTC.